This passage covers 20 T cell receptor beta chains from one sample sequenced in a study of neurological immune-mediated disorders. TCRdb analysed the 5' RACE reads with MiXCR anew, one entry per CDR3 protein. The sample records under 80,000 distinct CDR3 sequences, about 9% being singletons. The source material was PBMCs. Every receptor here comes from a man aged 50-60 years in good health.

This clonotype was recorded many times. The germline gene is not matched at one end of the junction; a read error may be the cause. The rearrangement links TRBV3-1 to TRBJ1-3; D is ambiguous. Germline CDR1 LGHDT, CDR2 YNNKEL (reference sequence). This CDR3 spans 11 amino acids. Written as DNA, the CDR3 is TGTGCCAGCAGCCAAGATCAACATAGGAATTTT. This gives the protein CASSQDQHRNF. The full variable domain, completed using reference TRBV3-1 and TRBJ1-3, is DTAVSQTPKYLVTQMGNDKSIKCEQNLGHDTMYWYKQDSKKFLKIMFSYNNKELIINETVPNRFSPKSPDKAHLNLHINSLELGDSAVYFCASSQDQHRNFGEGSWLTVV.

This clonotype was seen at least ten times. The rearrangement joins TRBV3-1 to TRBJ2-3, with 8 bases that match TRBD2. V shed 4 bases, J shed 0 bases, and the junction held 6 bases outside the gene matches. Germline values: CDR1 LGHDT, CDR2 YNNKEL (reference sequence). The CDR3 is 16 amino acids. CDR3 residues: CASSPGASGSTDTQYF. The CDR3 DNA is TGTGCCAGCAGCCCGGGGGCTAGCGGGAGCACAGATACGCAGTATTTT.

This clonotype was observed at least ten times. The genes are TRBV15 and TRBJ1-1; 8 bases match TRBD1. V lost 3 bases to trimming and J lost 3 bases; unmatched junction nucleotides: 6. Germline CDR1 reads LNHNV; CDR2 reads YYDKDF (reference sequence). This CDR3 comprises 15 residues. The CDR3 nucleotides are TGTGCCACCAGCAGGGCAGGGGGCTACGACACTGAAGCTTTCTTT. This codes for CATSRAGGYDTEAFF.

This clonotype was detected many times. This chain uses TRBV20-1 with TRBJ2-3, with 10 nucleotides matching TRBD2. Germline trimming cut 8 bases from V and 2 bases from J; bases unmatched to any gene: 1. The germline gives CDR1 DFQATT, CDR2 SNEGSKA (reference sequence). The CDR3 is made up of 12 amino acids. DNA of the CDR3: TGCAGTCTAGCGGGAGACACAGATACGCAGTATTTT. Its translation is CSLAGDTDTQYF.

This clonotype was counted ten times or more. The junction departs from the called germline gene at one end, perhaps through a read error. DNA for the CDR3: TGTGCCAGCAGCCTAGAGACAGGTCCTGCCTACGAGCAGTACTTC. Translating it yields CASSLETGPAYEQYF. The genes are TRBV11-2 and TRBJ2-7; a possible D gene is TRBD1 (6 bases). This CDR3 is 15 amino acids long. Germline lookup yields CDR1 SGHAT and CDR2 FQNNGV.

This clonotype was recorded at least ten times. This chain links TRBV28 with TRBJ1-4, with TRBD1 matching over 8 bases. Germline trimming cut 7 bases from V and 6 bases from J; bases unmatched to any gene: 10. CDR3 length: 15 amino acids. The germline CDR1 and CDR2 sequences are MDHEN and SYDVKM. The CDR3 spells CASNDRQGSYEKLFF. In DNA, the CDR3 is TGTGCCAGCAACGACCGACAGGGGAGTTATGAAAAACTGTTTTTT.

This chain joins TRBV7-9 and TRBJ1-1, with a possible D match to TRBD1 (6 bases). Deletions cut 7 bases from V and 0 bases from J, with 15 bases between. This CDR3 comprises 15 residues. CDR1 and CDR2 from the germline V gene are SEHNR and FQNEAQ (reference sequence). The CDR3 nucleotides read TGTGCCAGCACCTCAGGGGCCTCTCTGAACACTGAAGCTTTCTTT. The encoded protein is CASTSGASLNTEAFF.

This clonotype was seen at least ten times. This sequence joins TRBV28 and TRBJ1-2; TRBD1 matches 9 bases. The CDR3 covers 16 residues. V trimming: 6 bases; J trimming: 6 bases; junction bases outside the gene matches: 14. Germline V CDR1 and CDR2: MDHEN, SYDVKM. The CDR3 coding sequence is TGTGCCAGCAGGCCCGGGACAGGGTACTTATTTCATGGCTACACCTTC. This encodes CASRPGTGYLFHGYTF.

J is TRBJ2-5 and V is TRBV7-2; D uncertain. CDR1 is SGHTA, CDR2 FQGNSA, per germline. The CDR3 sequence is 15 residues long. The ends were cut back, 1 base at V and 2 bases at J, with 11 bases in the middle. Here the CDR3 DNA reads TGTGCCAGCAGCTTAGTTGGCGCTATTCAAGAGACCCAGTACTTC. The encoded protein is CASSLVGAIQETQYF.

In its sample, this clonotype was seen a few times. This CDR3 is CSARAGNTEAFF. In nucleotides, the CDR3 is TGCAGTGCTAGAGCCGGGAACACTGAAGCTTTCTTT. The chain joins TRBV20-1 to TRBJ1-1; D is uncertain. V was clipped by 1 base and J by 1 base, with 4 bases between them. The germline V gene encodes CDR1 DFQATT and CDR2 SNEGSKA (reference sequence). This CDR3 contains 12 residues.

The table lists this clonotype with many counts. The rearrangement joins TRBV10-3 to TRBJ1-5; D is unresolved. Trimming removed 9 bases at V and 5 bases at J, with 14 bases between. CDR3 length: 13 amino acids. Germline V gene lookup returns CDR1 ENHRY and CDR2 SYGVKD. CDR3 in DNA: TGTGCCATGAAGGACGGGCTAGATCAGCCCCAGCATTTT. As protein: CAMKDGLDQPQHF.

This clonotype was counted between two and nine times. The V and J genes are TRBV14 and TRBJ2-1; D perhaps matches TRBD2 (6 bases). The ends were cut back, 6 bases at V and 1 base at J, with 16 bases in the middle. This CDR3 region has 16 residues. Germline loops: CDR1 SGHDN, CDR2 FVKESK. The CDR3 region has the DNA TGTGCCAGCAGTTGCACTTTCGGGGGATCCTACAATGAGCAGTTCTTC. It translates to CASSCTFGGSYNEQFF.

This rearrangement joins TRBV5-1 to TRBJ2-7; TRBD2 matches 8 bases. CDR1 is SGHRS and CDR2 is YFSETQ in the germline V gene. V dropped 1 base and J dropped 2; count of bases not matched to a gene: 5. There are 15 residues in the CDR3. CDR3 nucleotide sequence: TGCGCCAGCAGCTTGCTAACGGGAGGGCCCTACGAGCAGTACTTC. It codes for CASSLLTGGPYEQYF. Together with reference TRBV5-1 and TRBJ2-7, the CDR3 gives the full variable domain: KAGVTQTPRYLIKTRGQQVTLSCSPISGHRSVSWYQQTPGQGLQFLFEYFSETQRNKGNFPGRFSGRQFSNSRSEMNVSTLELGDSALYLCASSLLTGGPYEQYFGPGTRLTVT.

This clonotype was detected many times. The genes are TRBV12-3 or TRBV12-4 and TRBJ2-7; no reliable D call. V was clipped by 1 base and J by 7 bases, with 14 bases between them. There are 14 residues in the CDR3. As DNA, the CDR3 is TGTGCCAGCAGTTTAGAACAGCCCATCGGGGAGCAGTACTTC. Its protein is CASSLEQPIGEQYF.

This clonotype was counted at least ten times. The J gene is TRBJ1-1, the V gene TRBV5-1; D is uncertain. This CDR3 is built from 12 residues. Trimming removed 4 bases from V and 1 base from J, with 5 bases in between. Germline lookup yields CDR1 SGHRS and CDR2 YFSETQ. The CDR3 DNA reads as TGCGCCAGCAGCCTTCAGAACACTGAAGCTTTCTTT. Residues: CASSLQNTEAFF. Full variable domain (rest looked up from reference TRBV5-1 and TRBJ1-1): KAGVTQTPRYLIKTRGQQVTLSCSPISGHRSVSWYQQTPGQGLQFLFEYFSETQRNKGNFPGRFSGRQFSNSRSEMNVSTLELGDSALYLCASSLQNTEAFFGQGTRLTVV.

V and J are TRBV12-3 or TRBV12-4 and TRBJ1-5, with D unclear. Trimming took off 5 bases at V and 9 bases at J, with 11 bases between the two ends. CDR3 length: 12 amino acids. For the CDR3, the DNA is TGTGCCAGCAGTAAGTCAAACGGGCCCCAGCATTTT. Translating gives CASSKSNGPQHF.

This clonotype was counted many times. The V call is TRBV20-1, the J call TRBJ1-4; D not resolved. Germline V gene lookup returns CDR1 DFQATT and CDR2 SNEGSKA (reference sequence). CDR3 length equals 13 residues. Trimming left V 1 base short and J 5 bases short, with 8 bases between. The CDR3: CSARGGPNEKLFF. The CDR3 DNA is TGCAGTGCTAGAGGGGGTCCGAATGAAAAACTGTTTTTT.

This clonotype showed up many times. V is TRBV6-2 or TRBV6-3 and J is TRBJ2-7, with TRBD1 identical over 7 bases. Per the germline V gene, CDR1 is MNHEY and CDR2 is SVGEGT. The CDR3 covers 13 residues. V shed 2 bases, J shed 7 bases, and the junction held 5 bases outside the gene matches. CDR3 sequence (DNA): TGTGCCAGCAGTTACCGACAGGGCGGAGAGCAGTACTTC. It encodes CASSYRQGGEQYF.

This clonotype showed up many times. V is TRBV2 and J is TRBJ2-7; D is ambiguous. Deletions cut 3 bases from V and 7 bases from J, with 7 bases between. Germline V gene lookup returns CDR1 SNHLY and CDR2 FYNNEI. This CDR3 contains 11 residues. The CDR3 sequence: CASSEIREQYF. In DNA form, the CDR3 reads TGTGCCAGCAGTGAGATCAGGGAGCAGTACTTC.

The chain is built from TRBV4-2 and TRBJ2-3; no clear D. The CDR3 spans 12 residues. From germline, CDR1 is LGHNA and CDR2 YNFKEQ. Trimming removed 0 bases at V and 12 bases at J, with 10 bases between. CDR3 DNA: TGTGCCAGCAGCCAAGATGGCTACCTACAGTATTTT. This gives the protein CASSQDGYLQYF.